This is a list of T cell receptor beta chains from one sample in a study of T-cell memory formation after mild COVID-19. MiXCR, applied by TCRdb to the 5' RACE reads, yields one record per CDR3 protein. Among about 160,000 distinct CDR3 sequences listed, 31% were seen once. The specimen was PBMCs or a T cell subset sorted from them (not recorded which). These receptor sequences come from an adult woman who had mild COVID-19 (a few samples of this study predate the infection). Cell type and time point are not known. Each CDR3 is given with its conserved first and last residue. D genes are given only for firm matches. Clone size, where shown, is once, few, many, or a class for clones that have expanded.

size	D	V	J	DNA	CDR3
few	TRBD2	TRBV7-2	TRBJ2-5	TGTGCCAGCCGATCGCCCAGCGGGGGTCTTCTGGAGACCCAGTACTTC	CASRSPSGGLLETQYF
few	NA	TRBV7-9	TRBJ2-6	TGTGCCAGCAGCCCGCACAGCTCTGGGGCCAACGTCCTGACTTTC	CASSPHSSGANVLTF
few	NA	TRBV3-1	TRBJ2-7	TGTGCCAGCAGCCAAGGGCGGTCCTACGAGCAGTACTTC	CASSQGRSYEQYF
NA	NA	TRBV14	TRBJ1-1	TGTGCCAGCAGCCAATCAGTGAACACTGAAGCTTTCTTT	CASSQSVNTEAFF
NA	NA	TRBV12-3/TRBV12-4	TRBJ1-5	TGTGCCAGCAGTTTAGTTGGGCGACAGCCCCAGCATTTT	CASSLVGRQPQHF
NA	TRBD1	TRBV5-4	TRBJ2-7	TGTGCCAGCAGCTTGCCCGGGACAGGGACCTACGAGCAGTACTTC	CASSLPGTGTYEQYF
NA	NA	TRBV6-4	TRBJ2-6	TGTGCCAGCAGTGACTCGGGGGCTGGGGCCAACGTCCTGACTTTC	CASSDSGAGANVLTF
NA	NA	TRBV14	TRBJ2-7	TGTGCCAGCAGCCATCTAGCGCACAGTGCGTACTTC	CASSHLAHSAYF
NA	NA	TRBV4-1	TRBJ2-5	TGCGCCAGCAGTCGGGTGGGGGGACAGGAGACCCAGTACTTC	CASSRVGGQETQYF
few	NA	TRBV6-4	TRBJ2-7	TGTGCCAGCAGTGACTCCGGGGGGCCTTATACTAGGGGGATCTACGAGCAGTACTTC	CASSDSGGPYTRGIYEQYF
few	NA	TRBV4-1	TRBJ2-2	TGCGCCAGACCCCGCCGGGCACCCGGGGAGCTGTTTTTT	CARPRRAPGELFF
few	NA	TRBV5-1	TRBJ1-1	TGCGCCAGCAGCTCACCACTTGGCCGGGACATGAACACTGAAGCTTTCTTT	CASSSPLGRDMNTEAFF
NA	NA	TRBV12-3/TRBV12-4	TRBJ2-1	TGTGCCAGCAGTTCCATCCAGGGTGGAGAGCAGTTCTTC	CASSSIQGGEQFF
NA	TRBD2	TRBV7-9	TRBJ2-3	TGTGCCAGCAGCCCGCCGACTAGCGGGGGCGAAGATACGCAGTATTTT	CASSPPTSGGEDTQYF
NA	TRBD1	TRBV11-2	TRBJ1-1	TGTGCCAGCAGCTCACTTCCCGGGACAGGGAACACTGAAGCTTTCTTT	CASSSLPGTGNTEAFF
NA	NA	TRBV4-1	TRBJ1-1	TGCGCCAGCAGCCAAGGACTCGGAAGCGAAGCTTTCTTT	CASSQGLGSEAFF
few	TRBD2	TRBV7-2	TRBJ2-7	TGTGCCAGCAGCTTACTAGGACTAGCAACCTACGAGCAGTACTTC	CASSLLGLATYEQYF
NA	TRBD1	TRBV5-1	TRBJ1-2	TGCGCCAGCAGCTTGTTGCAGGGGGCAAACGGCTACACCTTC	CASSLLQGANGYTF
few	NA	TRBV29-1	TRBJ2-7	TGCAGCGTTGAAGATCAGAGCTCTACCGTAGAGCAGTACTTC	CSVEDQSSTVEQYF
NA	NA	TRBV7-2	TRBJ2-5	TGTGCCAGCAGCGGAGGGGGGCGACAAGAGACCCAGTACTTC	CASSGGGRQETQYF
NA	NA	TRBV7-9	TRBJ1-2	TGTGCCAGCAGCTCGCTCCGGGACACAAGCTATGGCTACACCTTC	CASSSLRDTSYGYTF
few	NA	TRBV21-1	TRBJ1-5	TGTGCCAGCAGCAAAAGGGGCAGGGTTCAGCCCCAGCATTTT	CASSKRGRVQPQHF
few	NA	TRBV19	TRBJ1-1	TGTGCCACCCGCCCGGGGGGCACTGAAGCTTTCTTT	CATRPGGTEAFF
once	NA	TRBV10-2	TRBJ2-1	TGCGCCAGCGTCGATATTAATGAGCAGTTCTTC	CASVDINEQFF